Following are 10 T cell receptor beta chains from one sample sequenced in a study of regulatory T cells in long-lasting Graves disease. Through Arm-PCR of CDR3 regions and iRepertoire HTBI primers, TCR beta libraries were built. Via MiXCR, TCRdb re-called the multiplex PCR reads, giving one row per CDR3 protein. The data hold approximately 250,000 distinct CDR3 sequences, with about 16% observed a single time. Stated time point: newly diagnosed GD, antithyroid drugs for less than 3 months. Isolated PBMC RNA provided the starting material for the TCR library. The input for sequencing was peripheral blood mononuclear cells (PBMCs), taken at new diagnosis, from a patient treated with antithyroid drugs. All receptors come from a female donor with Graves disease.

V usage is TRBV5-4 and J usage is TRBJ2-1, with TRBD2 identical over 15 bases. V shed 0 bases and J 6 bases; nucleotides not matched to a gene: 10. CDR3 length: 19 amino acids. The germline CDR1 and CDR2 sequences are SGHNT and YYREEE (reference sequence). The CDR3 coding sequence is TGTGCCAGCAGCTTGGGACAGGGGACTAGCGGGAGGAGGGGCAATGAGCAGTTCTTC. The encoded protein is CASSLGQGTSGRRGNEQFF.

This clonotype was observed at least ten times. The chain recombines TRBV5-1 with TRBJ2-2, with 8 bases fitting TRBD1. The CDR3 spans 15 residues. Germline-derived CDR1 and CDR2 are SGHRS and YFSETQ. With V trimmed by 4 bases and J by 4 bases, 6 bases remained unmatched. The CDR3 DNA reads TGCGCCAGCAGCCCGCAAACAGGGGGCACCGGGGAGCTGTTTTTT. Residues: CASSPQTGGTGELFF. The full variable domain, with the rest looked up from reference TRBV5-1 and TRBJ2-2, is KAGVTQTPRYLIKTRGQQVTLSCSPISGHRSVSWYQQTPGQGLQFLFEYFSETQRNKGNFPGRFSGRQFSNSRSEMNVSTLELGDSALYLCASSPQTGGTGELFFGEGSRLTVL.

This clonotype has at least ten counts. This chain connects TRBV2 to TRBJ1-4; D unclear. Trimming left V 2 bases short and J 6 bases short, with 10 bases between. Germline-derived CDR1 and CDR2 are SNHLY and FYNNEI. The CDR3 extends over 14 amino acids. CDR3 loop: CASSESGWDEKLFF. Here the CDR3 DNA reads TGTGCCAGCAGTGAATCGGGATGGGATGAAAAACTGTTTTTT. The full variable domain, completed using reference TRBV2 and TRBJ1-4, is EPEVTQTPSHQVTQMGQEVILRCVPISNHLYFYWYRQILGQKVEFLVSFYNNEISEKSEIFDDQFSVERPDGSNFTLKIRSTKLEDSAMYFCASSESGWDEKLFFGSGTQLSVL.

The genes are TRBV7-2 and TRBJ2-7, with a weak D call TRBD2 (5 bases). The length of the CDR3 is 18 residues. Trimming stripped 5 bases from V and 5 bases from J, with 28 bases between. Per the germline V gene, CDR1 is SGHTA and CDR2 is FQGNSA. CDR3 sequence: CASSPEPWGAEVFDEQYF. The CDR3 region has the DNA TGTGCCAGCAGCCCGGAACCATGGGGAGCGGAGGTCTTTGACGAGCAGTACTTC.

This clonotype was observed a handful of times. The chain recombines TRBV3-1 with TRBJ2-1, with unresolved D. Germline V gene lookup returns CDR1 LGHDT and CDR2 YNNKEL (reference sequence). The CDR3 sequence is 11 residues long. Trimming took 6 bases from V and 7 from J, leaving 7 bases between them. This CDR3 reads CASSYSNEQFF. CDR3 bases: TGTGCCAGCAGTTACAGTAATGAGCAGTTCTTC.

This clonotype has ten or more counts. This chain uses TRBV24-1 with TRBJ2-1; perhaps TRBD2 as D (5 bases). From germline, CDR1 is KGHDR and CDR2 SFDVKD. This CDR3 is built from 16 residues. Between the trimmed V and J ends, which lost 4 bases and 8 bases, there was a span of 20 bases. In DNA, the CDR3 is TGTGCCACCAGTGACCCTTCAGAGGGTTTTATCGATGAGCAGTTCTTC. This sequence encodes CATSDPSEGFIDEQFF.

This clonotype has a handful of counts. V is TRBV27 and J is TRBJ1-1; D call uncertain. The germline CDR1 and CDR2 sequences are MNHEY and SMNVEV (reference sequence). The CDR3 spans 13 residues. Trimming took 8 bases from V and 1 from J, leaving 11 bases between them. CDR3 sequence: CASLSSWNTEAFF. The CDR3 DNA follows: TGTGCCAGCCTTTCCTCATGGAACACTGAAGCTTTCTTT.

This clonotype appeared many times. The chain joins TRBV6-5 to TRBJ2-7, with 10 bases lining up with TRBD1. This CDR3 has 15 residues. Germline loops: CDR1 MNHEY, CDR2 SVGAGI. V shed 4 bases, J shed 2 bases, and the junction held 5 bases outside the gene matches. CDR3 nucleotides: TGTGCCAGCAGTTGGTGGACAGGGGGACCCTACGAGCAGTACTTC. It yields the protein CASSWWTGGPYEQYF.

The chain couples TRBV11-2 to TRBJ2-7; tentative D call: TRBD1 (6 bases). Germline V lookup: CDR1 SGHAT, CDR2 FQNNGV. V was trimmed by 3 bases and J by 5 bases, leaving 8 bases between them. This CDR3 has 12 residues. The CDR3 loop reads CASSFGGHEQYF. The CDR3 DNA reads TGTGCCAGCAGCTTTGGGGGCCACGAGCAGTACTTC. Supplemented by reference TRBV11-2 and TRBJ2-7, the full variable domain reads EAGVAQSPRYKIIEKRQSVAFWCNPISGHATLYWYQQILGQGPKLLIQFQNNGVVDDSQLPKDRFSAERLKGVDSTLKIQPAKLEDSAVYLCASSFGGHEQYFGPGTRLTVT.

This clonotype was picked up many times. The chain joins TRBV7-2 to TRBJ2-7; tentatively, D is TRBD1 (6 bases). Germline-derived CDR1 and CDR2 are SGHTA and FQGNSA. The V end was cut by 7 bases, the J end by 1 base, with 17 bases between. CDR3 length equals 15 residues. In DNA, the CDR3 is TGTGCCAGCATCCAAAGACAGGCCTCATCCTACGAGCAGTACTTC. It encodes CASIQRQASSYEQYF.